The rows below give T cell receptor beta chains drawn from one sample of a study of human T cells and chemical hapten exposure. In TCRdb, the RACE reads were re-called with MiXCR into one record per CDR3 protein. The data show 70,000 to 85,000 distinct CDR3 sequences, with about 8.6% seen just once and roughly 1.4% held by the top ten. The source material was whole blood. These receptors came from a male donor in good health. Some clones in this sample may be carry-over from other donors' samples. The CDR3 runs from the conserved cysteine through the conserved F or W. A D gene is named only where the DNA matches it firmly. Size values are once, few and many counts, or a class for expanded clones, and some rows have none.

j_gene,d_gene,v_gene,abundance,CDR3aa,CDR3nt
TRBJ2-3,-,TRBV6-5,few,CASSYRGGTDTQYF,TGTGCCAGCAGTTACCGGGGAGGCACAGATACGCAGTATTTT
TRBJ2-3,-,TRBV7-6,-,CASSMTADTQYF,TGTGCCAGCAGCATGACAGCAGATACGCAGTATTTT
TRBJ2-2,TRBD1,TRBV29-1,few,CSVVDVEQGWNTGELFF,TGCAGCGTTGTGGACGTCGAACAGGGGTGGAACACCGGGGAGCTGTTTTTT
TRBJ1-6,-,TRBV6-6,few,CASSRDSPLHF,TGTGCCAGCAGCAGAGATTCACCCCTCCACTTT
TRBJ2-1,TRBD2,TRBV6-4,few,CASSETGLAGVDNEQFF,TGTGCCAGCAGTGAAACGGGACTAGCGGGAGTTGACAATGAGCAGTTCTTC
TRBJ1-5,-,TRBV6-2/TRBV6-3,many,CASSYSVEGNQPQHF,TGTGCCAGCAGTTACTCCGTCGAGGGCAATCAGCCCCAGCATTTT
TRBJ1-5,TRBD1,TRBV5-5,-,CASSHGQGGQPQHF,TGTGCCAGCAGCCACGGACAGGGGGGTCAGCCCCAGCATTTT
TRBJ2-7,-,TRBV20-1,-,CSARDTRGLSYEQYF,TGCAGTGCTAGAGACACGCGAGGGTTGAGCTACGAGCAGTACTTC
TRBJ2-1,-,TRBV24-1,-,CATSDPIRTNEQFF,TGTGCCACCAGTGATCCGATCCGTACCAATGAGCAGTTCTTC
TRBJ2-7,-,TRBV10-3,-,CAISELQGYEQYF,TGTGCCATCAGTGAGTTGCAGGGCTACGAGCAGTACTTC
TRBJ2-1,-,TRBV4-2,few,CASSQGQRNEQFF,TGTGCCAGCAGCCAAGGCCAGAGGAATGAGCAGTTCTTC
TRBJ2-1,TRBD1,TRBV12-3/TRBV12-4,few,CASSLSRRGPSSSYNEQFF,TGTGCCAGCAGTTTATCCCGCAGGGGGCCATCGAGCTCCTACAATGAGCAGTTCTTC
TRBJ1-5,-,TRBV6-2/TRBV6-3,-,CASSYVRPGDQPQHF,TGTGCCAGCAGTTACGTGCGCCCGGGCGATCAGCCCCAGCATTTT
TRBJ2-2,-,TRBV4-2,few,CASSRPSTGELFF,TGTGCCAGCAGCCGCCCCTCGACCGGGGAGCTGTTTTTT
TRBJ2-7,-,TRBV6-2/TRBV6-3,few,CASSYSDSSYEQYF,TGTGCCAGCAGTTACTCGGACAGTTCCTACGAGCAGTACTTC
TRBJ2-3,-,TRBV6-5,many,CASSYSSGSTDTQYF,TGTGCCAGCAGTTACTCGAGCGGGAGCACAGATACGCAGTATTTT
TRBJ1-2,-,TRBV3-1,-,CASSLQSSANYGYTF,TGTGCCAGCAGCCTACAGAGCAGCGCTAACTATGGCTACACCTTC
TRBJ2-1,TRBD2,TRBV12-3/TRBV12-4,many,CASSSSGTSRNEQFF,TGTGCCAGCAGTTCCTCCGGGACTAGTAGGAATGAGCAGTTCTTC
TRBJ1-6,TRBD1,TRBV6-6,many,CASRPGQGAYNSPLHF,TGTGCCAGCAGACCCGGACAGGGGGCATATAATTCACCCCTCCACTTT
TRBJ2-7,TRBD1,TRBV5-5,few,CASSLSDQGESYEQYF,TGTGCCAGCAGCTTGTCGGATCAGGGGGAATCTTACGAGCAGTACTTC
TRBJ2-7,TRBD2,TRBV25-1,-,CASSEFGRGPEQYF,TGTGCCAGCAGTGAATTTGGGAGGGGACCCGAGCAGTACTTC
TRBJ1-2,-,TRBV29-1,many,CSVFTGLGGYTF,TGCAGCGTTTTTACAGGGTTAGGTGGCTACACCTTC
TRBJ2-7,TRBD2,TRBV12-3/TRBV12-4,few,CASSYGLAGVREQYF,TGTGCCAGCAGTTACGGACTAGCGGGAGTGAGAGAGCAGTACTTC
TRBJ1-1,-,TRBV5-4,-,CASSLEAGAGTEAFF,TGTGCCAGCAGCTTGGAGGCAGGGGCGGGGACTGAAGCTTTCTTT
TRBJ2-1,-,TRBV29-1,few,CSVERTDNEQFF,TGCAGCGTTGAAAGGACAGACAATGAGCAGTTCTTC
TRBJ2-6,TRBD1,TRBV11-2,few,CASSGPSSQGNSGANVLTF,TGTGCCAGCAGCGGGCCTTCGTCACAGGGGAACTCTGGGGCCAACGTCCTGACTTTC
TRBJ1-5,-,TRBV7-9,-,CASSEFKGNQPQHF,TGTGCCAGCAGCGAATTTAAGGGCAATCAGCCCCAGCATTTT
TRBJ2-3,TRBD2,TRBV20-1,-,CSAKTSGGASDTQYF,TGCAGTGCCAAGACTAGCGGGGGGGCCTCAGATACGCAGTATTTT
TRBJ1-4,TRBD1,TRBV7-9,-,CASSLQTGVLEKLFF,TGTGCCAGCAGCTTACAAACAGGGGTACTAGAAAAACTGTTTTTT
TRBJ2-7,-,TRBV29-1,-,CSVEFESYEQYF,TGCAGCGTTGAGTTTGAATCCTACGAGCAGTACTTC
TRBJ1-4,-,TRBV20-1,-,CSARDGQLATNEKLFF,TGCAGTGCTAGAGACGGGCAGCTAGCAACTAATGAAAAACTGTTTTTT
TRBJ1-6,-,TRBV10-3,few,CAIRAGDFGSYNSPLHF,TGTGCCATCAGGGCAGGGGACTTCGGGTCCTATAATTCACCCCTCCACTTT
TRBJ2-1,TRBD2,TRBV27,-,CASSKGLAPSNEQFF,TGTGCCAGCAGTAAAGGACTAGCGCCTTCCAATGAGCAGTTCTTC
TRBJ2-1,-,TRBV20-1,-,CSARSLRGGTSNEQFF,TGCAGTGCTAGATCACTGCGGGGCGGGACGTCCAATGAGCAGTTCTTC
TRBJ2-1,TRBD2,TRBV4-1,few,CASSQAGLGAYNEQFF,TGCGCCAGCAGCCAGGCTGGACTAGGCGCCTACAATGAGCAGTTCTTC
TRBJ2-3,-,TRBV3-1,many,CASSQELTDTQYF,TGTGCCAGCAGCCAAGAGTTGACAGATACGCAGTATTTT
TRBJ1-2,-,TRBV12-3/TRBV12-4,few,CASSLLGGLHGYTF,TGTGCCAGCAGTTTACTGGGGGGGCTCCATGGCTACACCTTC
TRBJ2-3,-,TRBV12-3/TRBV12-4,-,CASSPGLRADSSTDTQYF,TGTGCCAGCAGTCCGGGCCTACGGGCGGATTCTTCGACAGATACGCAGTATTTT
TRBJ2-3,TRBD2,TRBV7-2,few,CASSLFKRGHQPSDTQYF,TGTGCCAGCAGCTTATTTAAGCGGGGTCACCAGCCGTCAGATACGCAGTATTTT
TRBJ2-2,TRBD1,TRBV7-8,-,CASSLLDRPTGELFF,TGTGCCAGCAGCTTGCTGGACAGGCCCACCGGGGAGCTGTTTTTT
TRBJ2-3,TRBD2,TRBV10-3,-,CAIRDSGSTDTQYF,TGTGCCATCAGAGATAGCGGGAGTACAGATACGCAGTATTTT
TRBJ1-5,-,TRBV5-1,many,CASSGGGDQPQHF,TGCGCCAGCAGTGGGGGGGGGGATCAGCCCCAGCATTTT
TRBJ2-3,-,TRBV3-1,many,CASSQGEGKVDTQYF,TGTGCCAGCAGCCAAGGCGAAGGGAAAGTAGATACGCAGTATTTT
TRBJ2-3,TRBD2,TRBV5-1,-,CASNDGGNDTQYF,TGCGCCAGCAATGACGGGGGGAACGATACGCAGTATTTT
TRBJ2-7,TRBD2,TRBV6-6,-,CASSYAAGGTYEQYF,TGTGCCAGCAGTTACGCGGCGGGAGGGACCTACGAGCAGTACTTC
TRBJ1-5,TRBD1,TRBV3-1,many,CASSQGQGKQPQHF,TGTGCCAGCAGCCAAGGACAGGGTAAACAGCCCCAGCATTTT
TRBJ2-2,-,TRBV6-2/TRBV6-3,-,CASGGSTTGELFF,TGTGCCAGCGGGGGATCAACCACCGGGGAGCTGTTTTTT
TRBJ2-5,-,TRBV7-2,few,CASSLEGLGETQYF,TGTGCCAGCAGCTTAGAGGGACTTGGGGAGACCCAGTACTTC
TRBJ1-3,-,TRBV7-9,few,CASSLDSHSGNTIYF,TGTGCCAGCAGCTTGGATAGCCACTCTGGAAACACCATATATTTT
TRBJ2-4,TRBD1,TRBV20-1,few,CSANPGQGRFIAKNIQYF,TGCAGTGCTAACCCGGGACAGGGGAGATTTATTGCCAAAAACATTCAGTACTTC
TRBJ2-5,-,TRBV7-9,many,CASSSPEGEGETQYF,TGTGCCAGCAGCTCCCCAGAGGGGGAGGGGGAGACCCAGTACTTC